This TCR beta chain derives from a study of blood T cell repertoires in COVID-19. In the authors' workflow: Reference gene primers were amplified, and this amplification served to estimate nucleated cell counts. Data came from immunoSEQ multiplex PCR; TCRdb stores just in-frame clones and leaves some out. The D gene and trimming were derived from the DNA, and the V and J assignments and clone size from that table. The profile shows about 240,000 clones, around four fifths of them singletons. In germline, CDR1 is SGHRS, CDR2 YFSETQ. The CDR3 covers 14 residues. V shed 2 bases and J shed 5 bases, with 11 bases lying between them.

This sequence originates from a woman aged 55-75 years with active or convalescent COVID-19. Source material: peripheral blood. This rearrangement joins TRBV5-1 to TRBJ1-5, with D perhaps TRBD1 (6 bases). CDR3 protein: CASSFGQPHQPQHF. CDR3 in DNA: TGCGCCAGCAGCTTTGGACAGCCTCATCAGCCCCAGCATTTT. Together with reference TRBV5-1 and TRBJ1-5, the CDR3 gives the full variable domain: KAGVTQTPRYLIKTRGQQVTLSCSPISGHRSVSWYQQTPGQGLQFLFEYFSETQRNKGNFPGRFSGRQFSNSRSEMNVSTLELGDSALYLCASSFGQPHQPQHFGDGTRLSIL.